This T cell receptor (beta chain) was profiled in a study of blood T cell repertoires in COVID-19. V gave up 5 bases and J gave up 1 base; unmatched junction bases: 7. Germline V gives CDR1 SGHAT, CDR2 FQNNGV. The CDR3 contains 17 residues. Sequenced by immunoSEQ multiplex PCR; TCRdb stores in-frame clones only, minus some. The repertoire holds 110,000 or so clones, with roughly 80% as singletons. The chain couples TRBV11-2 to TRBJ2-4, with 11 bases that match TRBD2. The clonotype comes from a man aged 65-85 years with acute or convalescent COVID-19. The specimen sequenced was peripheral blood. The CDR3 here is CASSHSGRAGAKNIQYF. The CDR3 DNA reads TGTGCCAGCAGCCATAGCGGGAGGGCCGGGGCCAAAAACATTCAGTACTTC.